The entry below gives a single TCR beta chain sequence along with its context. Antigen: not known. J lost 5 bases, V lost 4 bases, and 7 bases had no gene match. Germline V gives CDR1 LGHDT, CDR2 YNNKEL (reference sequence). The length of the CDR3 is 15 residues. Specified time point: sample taken at primary tumor resection. No cell sorting; template was whole RNA from tumor, lung tissue or PBMC. This entry belongs to a study of spatial heterogeneity in lung cancer. General observations from the study: Ubiquitous expanded tumor TCRs were observed in blood more at resection than follow-up.

The library protocol tagged each TCR cDNA with a unique molecular identifier. MiXCR, run by TCRdb on the 5' RACE reads, gives a single entry per CDR3 protein. This table has 85,000 to 100,000 distinct CDR3 sequences, 9.5% to 15% appearing once. This sequence originates from a male donor with early-stage non-small cell lung cancer. The chain carries TRBV3-1 and TRBJ2-3; 9 nucleotides align to TRBD1. The source was PBMCs, collected at surgery. DNA of the CDR3: TGTGCCAGCAGCCGACAGGGGGGCCGGGGAGATACGCAGTATTTT. As protein: CASSRQGGRGDTQYF.